The 26 T cell receptor beta chains presented below share a single source sample, sequenced in a study of vaccination and CD4 T cells after COVID-19. Which antigens these TCRs recognize remains unknown. CD4+ T cells that had been cultured provided DNA sequenced with the Oncomine TCR Beta short-read assay. TCRdb re-derived calls from the PCR reads in MiXCR, one entry per CDR3 protein. The sample yields about 21,000 distinct CDR3 sequences, 42% seen once. As to time point: late sampling 161 to 241 days after vaccination in three convalescent patients. Treatment of the sample: roughly 11-day PBMC culture with coronavirus spike peptide pools or control peptides (ViraFEST assay). The sample in question was CD4+ T cells from blood, cultured in vitro, obtained about 7 months after SARS-CoV-2 vaccination. Receptors were obtained from a human donor who had recovered from COVID-19.

V usage is TRBV19 and J usage is TRBJ2-1; D is possibly TRBD2 (6 bases). Deletions cut 5 bases from V and 0 bases from J, with 8 bases between. CDR3 size: 14 residues. The germline gives CDR1 LNHDA, CDR2 SQIVND (reference sequence). The CDR3 DNA reads as TGTGCCAGTAGTTTCGGGAGCTCCTACAATGAGCAGTTCTTC. Translation: CASSFGSSYNEQFF.

The rearrangement joins TRBV7-8 to TRBJ1-5; 9 nucleotides agree with TRBD1. V lost 4 bases and J lost 7; bases outside the gene matches: 11. The CDR3 has 16 amino acids. Germline-derived CDR1 and CDR2 are SGHVS and FQNEAQ. The CDR3 sequence: CASSSLRDRVLQPQHF. CDR3 bases: TGTGCCAGCAGCTCACTCCGGGACAGGGTTTTACAGCCCCAGCATTTT. The full variable domain, completed using reference TRBV7-8 and TRBJ1-5, is GAGVSQSPRYKVAKRGQDVALRCDPISGHVSLFWYQQALGQGPEFLTYFQNEAQLDKSGLPSDRFFAERPEGSVSTLKIQRTQQEDSAVYLCASSSLRDRVLQPQHFGDGTRLSIL.

This clonotype has only a few counts. The J gene is TRBJ1-1, the V gene TRBV7-9; perhaps TRBD1 as D (6 bases). This CDR3 contains 14 residues. The V and J ends lost 5 bases and 2 bases respectively, with 12 bases between them. Germline loops: CDR1 SEHNR, CDR2 FQNEAQ (reference sequence). The CDR3 protein is CASSPGTSNTEAFF. DNA of the CDR3: TGTGCCAGCAGCCCTGGGACATCCAACACTGAAGCTTTCTTT. Together with reference TRBV7-9 and TRBJ1-1, the CDR3 gives the full variable domain: DTGVSQNPRHKITKRGQNVTFRCDPISEHNRLYWYRQTLGQGPEFLTYFQNEAQLEKSRLLSDRFSAERPKGSFSTLEIQRTEQGDSAMYLCASSPGTSNTEAFFGQGTRLTVV.

This clonotype was detected a few times. The V call is TRBV6-1, the J call TRBJ1-2; possible D gene TRBD1, 5 bases. The CDR3 spans 14 residues. Trimming left V 3 bases short and J 4 bases short, with 12 bases between. The germline V gene has CDR1 MNHNS and CDR2 SASEGT. CDR3 bases: TGTGCCAGCAGTGAGTCGGGCAGGGCCTATGGCTACACCTTC. It translates to CASSESGRAYGYTF.

The chain is built from TRBV4-2 and TRBJ2-7; 10 bases are shared with TRBD2. This CDR3 contains 15 residues. CDR1 and CDR2 from the germline V gene are LGHNA and YNFKEQ. V lost 3 bases, J lost 1 base, and 3 bases stayed unmatched. The CDR3 reads CASSHERGGSYEQYF. CDR3 bases: TGTGCCAGCAGCCACGAGCGGGGGGGATCCTACGAGCAGTACTTC.

The J gene is TRBJ2-7, the V gene TRBV20-1; TRBD2 is a possible D gene (6 bases). Per germline, CDR1 DFQATT and CDR2 SNEGSKA (reference sequence). Deletions cut 6 bases from V and 3 bases from J, with 18 bases between. CDR3 length: 14 amino acids. DNA for the CDR3: TGCAGTGCCCAGTACGGGGGAGGTTACTACGAGCAGTACTTC. Encoded protein: CSAQYGGGYYEQYF.

This clonotype was observed a few times. The chain combines TRBV6-2 or TRBV6-3 with TRBJ2-5; TRBD2 agrees at 10 bases. With 6 bases clipped from V and 5 bases from J, the junction kept 9 bases outside the gene matches. Germline CDR1 and CDR2: MNHEY and SVGEGT. The CDR3 has 15 amino acids. CDR3 DNA sequence: TGTGCCAGCAGCTCTGAGCGGGAGGGCCGGGAGACCCAGTACTTC. As protein: CASSSEREGRETQYF.

The J gene is TRBJ2-2, the V gene TRBV7-8; D remains unclear. V was cut by 4 bases and J by 7 bases, with 10 bases left in between. Germline V lookup: CDR1 SGHVS, CDR2 FQNEAQ. The CDR3 sequence is 13 residues long. The DNA of the CDR3 is TGTGCCAGCAGCTCCGAACAGTACGGGGAGCTGTTTTTT. Protein product: CASSSEQYGELFF.

This chain joins TRBV20-1 and TRBJ1-3; D gene uncertain. This CDR3 spans 15 amino acids. Trimming cost V 4 bases and J 0 bases, with 13 bases left between them. The V gene's germline CDR1 is DFQATT and CDR2 SNEGSKA (reference sequence). The chain's CDR3 is CSAIEDWRSGNTIYF. The CDR3 nucleotides read TGCAGTGCTATTGAAGACTGGCGCTCTGGAAACACCATATATTTT.

In this sample, this clonotype turned up a few times. V and J are TRBV6-1 and TRBJ2-5; D ambiguous. The CDR3 has 15 residues. Germline V gives CDR1 MNHNS, CDR2 SASEGT. Trimming took off 4 bases at V and 5 bases at J, with 17 bases between the two ends. CDR3 region: CASSVNGILGETQYF. The CDR3 nucleotides are TGTGCCAGCAGTGTTAATGGGATCCTGGGGGAGACCCAGTACTTC.

Here the CDR3 DNA reads TGCGCCAGCAGCCAAGAATCGGGCAGGGGGTATAATCAGCCCCAGCATTTT. Its translation: CASSQESGRGYNQPQHF. The J gene is TRBJ1-5, the V gene TRBV4-1, with 7 bases matching TRBD1. The CDR3 loop spans 17 amino acids. Trimming removed 0 bases from V and 4 bases from J; junction bases left unmatched: 9. Per the germline V gene, CDR1 is MGHRA and CDR2 is YSYEKL.

The chain is built from TRBV6-1 and TRBJ1-6, with 9 positions matching TRBD1. In germline, CDR1 is MNHNS, CDR2 SASEGT. This CDR3 is built from 17 residues. The V and J ends lost 7 bases and 4 bases, in that order; junction bases with no gene match: 11. For the CDR3, the DNA is TGTGCCAGCACTTTACGCGGGACAGGGCCGTATAATTCACCCCTCCACTTT. Translating gives CASTLRGTGPYNSPLHF.

V gene TRBV18 combines with J gene TRBJ2-7; a possible D gene is TRBD2 (7 bases). The germline V and J ends were trimmed by 3 bases and 2 bases, with 11 bases remaining between them. The V gene's germline CDR1 is KGHSH and CDR2 LQKENI. CDR3 length equals 14 residues. The CDR3: CASSPGGRPYEQYF. DNA for the CDR3: TGTGCCAGCTCACCCGGGGGGCGACCCTACGAGCAGTACTTC.

The chain links TRBV28 to TRBJ2-7, with D tentatively TRBD1 (6 bases). The CDR3 has 13 amino acids. The ends were cut back, 7 bases at V and 0 bases at J, with 10 bases in the middle. CDR1 and CDR2 from the germline V gene are MDHEN and SYDVKM. The DNA of the CDR3 is TGTGCCAGCAATAACAGGGACTCCTACGAGCAGTACTTC. As protein: CASNNRDSYEQYF.

The chain has TRBV19 and TRBJ1-1, with 8 bases matching TRBD1. V trimming: 7 bases; J trimming: 6 bases; junction bases outside the gene matches: 7. This CDR3 has 13 residues. Germline loops: CDR1 LNHDA, CDR2 SQIVND (reference sequence). The CDR3 DNA sequence: TGTGCCAGTACTCAACAGGGGGAACCTGAAGCTTTCTTT. Protein: CASTQQGEPEAFF.

This clonotype was found once. V is TRBV24-1 and J is TRBJ1-5, with 9 bases identical to TRBD1. Germline V gene data show CDR1 as KGHDR and CDR2 as SFDVKD. This CDR3 is built from 14 residues. V shed 9 bases, J shed 10 bases, and the junction held 12 bases outside the gene matches. The CDR3 coding sequence is TGTGCCACCTCCCCGGGACAGGGACCAGTACCCCAGCATTTT. Its protein product is CATSPGQGPVPQHF.

The rearrangement uses TRBV28 and TRBJ1-2; no firm D call. CDR3 length: 15 amino acids. V shed 7 bases and J shed 6 bases, with 21 bases lying between them. Germline CDR1 MDHEN, CDR2 SYDVKM. The CDR3 nucleotides are TGTGCCAGCAACTCCCCATCTAGGGCCGTCGATGGCTACACCTTC. It specifies CASNSPSRAVDGYTF.

This clonotype was detected only a few times. The CDR3 DNA is TGTGCCAGCAGTGAATGGGACAGGGAAAGCAATCAGCCCCAGCATTTT. Encoded protein: CASSEWDRESNQPQHF. The rearrangement joins TRBV6-1 to TRBJ1-5; 9 bases agree with TRBD1. J gave up 1 base and V 2 bases, and 3 bases lay outside the gene matches. Germline V gene lookup returns CDR1 MNHNS and CDR2 SASEGT. CDR3 length: 16 residues.

The chain combines TRBV28 with TRBJ2-3, with TRBD1 matching 11 bases. The CDR3 is 14 amino acids. Germline V lookup: CDR1 MDHEN, CDR2 SYDVKM. J was trimmed by 4 bases and V by 10 bases; bases with no gene match: 7. The CDR3, as DNA: TGTGCCACCCGACTGGACAGGGGGCCAGATACGCAGTATTTT. Its translation is CATRLDRGPDTQYF.

This clonotype is medium-sized within its sample. The rearrangement links TRBV7-6 to TRBJ1-6; weak D call: TRBD1 (6 bases). The V gene lost 0 bases and the J gene lost 7 bases, with 10 bases spanning the gap. CDR3 size: 15 residues. Germline lookup yields CDR1 SGHVS and CDR2 FNYEAQ. The CDR3 region is CASSLAGQRNSPLHF. The DNA of the CDR3 is TGTGCCAGCAGCTTAGCCGGACAGAGGAATTCACCCCTCCACTTT.

This clonotype has more than one count but fewer than ten. The genes are TRBV6-1 and TRBJ2-5; D might be TRBD1 (5 bases). Germline loops: CDR1 MNHNS, CDR2 SASEGT. This CDR3 is built from 12 residues. V shed 9 bases and J shed 5 bases, with 13 bases lying between them. In DNA, the CDR3 is TGTGCCAGGACCCGACAGAGGGAGACCCAGTACTTC. It translates to CARTRQRETQYF.

The rearrangement links TRBV28 to TRBJ1-5, with D perhaps TRBD1 (5 bases). V was shortened by 0 bases and J by 0 bases, with 6 bases between the two germline ends. Germline values: CDR1 MDHEN, CDR2 SYDVKM. The CDR3 contains 15 residues. CDR3 amino acids: CASSLWGDSNQPQHF. In DNA, the CDR3 is TGTGCCAGCAGTTTATGGGGGGATAGCAATCAGCCCCAGCATTTT.

The V call is TRBV20-1, the J call TRBJ2-5; 8 nucleotides line up with TRBD1. Per the germline V gene, CDR1 is DFQATT and CDR2 is SNEGSKA (reference sequence). Losses at the gene ends were 3 bases for V and 5 bases for J; bases not matched to a gene: 8. CDR3 length: 14 amino acids. For the CDR3, the DNA is TGCAGTGCTAGGACAGGGGATCAGAGGGAGACCCAGTACTTC. Amino acid sequence: CSARTGDQRETQYF.

This clonotype has a handful of counts. The V call is TRBV7-3, the J call TRBJ2-1; 8 bases are a match to TRBD2. Trimming at V came to 3 bases and at J to 7 bases, leaving 2 bases not matched to a gene. Germline CDR1 SGHTA, CDR2 FQGTGA. This CDR3 has 13 amino acids. CDR3: CASSFGGRNEQFF. The CDR3 nucleotides are TGTGCCAGCAGCTTCGGCGGGAGGAATGAGCAGTTCTTC.

The rearrangement uses TRBV6-2 or TRBV6-3 and TRBJ2-3; D is undetermined. The CDR3 spans 13 residues. Trimming shortened V by 6 bases and J by 0 bases, and 7 bases separated the two germline ends. Germline CDR1 reads MNHEY; CDR2 reads SVGEGT. CDR3 DNA sequence: TGTGCCAGCAGAACTACCAGCACAGATACGCAGTATTTT. Translating it yields CASRTTSTDTQYF.

The chain joins TRBV4-1 to TRBJ1-6, with 7 positions matching TRBD1. In germline, CDR1 is MGHRA, CDR2 YSYEKL. The trim removed 0 bases at V and 8 bases at J, leaving 4 bases unmatched. This CDR3 spans 15 amino acids. CDR3 region: CASSQDGQVDSPLHF. CDR3 DNA sequence: TGCGCCAGCAGCCAAGACGGACAGGTCGATTCACCCCTCCACTTT.